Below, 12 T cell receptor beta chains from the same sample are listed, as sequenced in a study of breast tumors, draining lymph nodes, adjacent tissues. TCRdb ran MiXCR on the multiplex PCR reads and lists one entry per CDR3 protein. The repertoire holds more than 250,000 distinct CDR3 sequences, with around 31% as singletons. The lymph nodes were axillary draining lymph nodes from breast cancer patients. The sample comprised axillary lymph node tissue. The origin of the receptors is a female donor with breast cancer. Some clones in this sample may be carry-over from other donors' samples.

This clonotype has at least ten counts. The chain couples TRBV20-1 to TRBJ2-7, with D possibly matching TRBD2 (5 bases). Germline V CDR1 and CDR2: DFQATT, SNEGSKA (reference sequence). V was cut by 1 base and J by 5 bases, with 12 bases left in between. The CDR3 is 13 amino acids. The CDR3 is CSARGASINEQYF. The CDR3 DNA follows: TGCAGTGCTAGAGGGGCTAGCATCAACGAGCAGTACTTC.

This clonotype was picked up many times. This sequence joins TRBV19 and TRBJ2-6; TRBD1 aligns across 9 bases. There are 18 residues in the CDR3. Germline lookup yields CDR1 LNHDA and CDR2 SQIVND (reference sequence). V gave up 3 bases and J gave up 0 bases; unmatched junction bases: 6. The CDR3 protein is CASSIGGQGGSGANVLTF. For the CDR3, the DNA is TGTGCCAGTAGTATTGGGGGACAGGGAGGCTCTGGGGCCAACGTCCTGACTTTC.

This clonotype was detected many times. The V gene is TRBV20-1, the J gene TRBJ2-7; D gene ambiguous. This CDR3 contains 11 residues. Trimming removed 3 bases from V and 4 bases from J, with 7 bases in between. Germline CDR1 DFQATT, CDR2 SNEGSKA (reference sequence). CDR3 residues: CSASDGYEQYF. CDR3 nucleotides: TGCAGTGCTAGCGATGGGTACGAGCAGTACTTC.

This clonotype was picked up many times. The CDR3 coding sequence is TGTGCCATTGCTGACAGGAACTACGAGCAGTACTTC. This translates into CAIADRNYEQYF. This chain links TRBV10-3 with TRBJ2-7; weak D call: TRBD1 (6 bases). This CDR3 comprises 12 residues. Looked up from germline, CDR1 is ENHRY and CDR2 is SYGVKD. V lost 9 bases and J 3 bases, leaving 12 bases between the germline ends.

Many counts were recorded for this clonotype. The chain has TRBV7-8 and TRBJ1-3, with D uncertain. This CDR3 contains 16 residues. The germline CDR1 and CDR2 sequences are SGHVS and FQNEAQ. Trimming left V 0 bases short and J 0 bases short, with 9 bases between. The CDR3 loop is CASSLAQLPSGNTIYF. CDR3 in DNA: TGTGCCAGCAGCTTAGCGCAATTGCCCTCTGGAAACACCATATATTTT.

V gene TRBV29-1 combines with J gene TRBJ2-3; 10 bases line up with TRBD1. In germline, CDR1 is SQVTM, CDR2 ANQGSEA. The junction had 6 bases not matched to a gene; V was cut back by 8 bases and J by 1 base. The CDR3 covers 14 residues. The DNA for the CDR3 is TGCAGCTTGGCCGGGACAGGGGGCACAGATACGCAGTATTTT. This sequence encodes CSLAGTGGTDTQYF.

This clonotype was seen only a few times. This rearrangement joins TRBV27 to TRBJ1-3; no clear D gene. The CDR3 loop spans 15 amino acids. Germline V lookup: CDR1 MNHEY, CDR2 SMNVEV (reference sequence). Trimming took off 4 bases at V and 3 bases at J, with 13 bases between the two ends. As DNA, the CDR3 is TGTGCCAGCAGTTCGGGTAGACGTGGTGGAAACACCATATATTTT. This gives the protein CASSSGRRGGNTIYF.

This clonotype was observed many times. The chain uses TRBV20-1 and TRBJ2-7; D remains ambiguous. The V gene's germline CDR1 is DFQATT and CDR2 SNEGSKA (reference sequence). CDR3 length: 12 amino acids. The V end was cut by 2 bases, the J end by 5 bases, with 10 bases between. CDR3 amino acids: CSARPNRDEQYF. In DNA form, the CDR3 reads TGCAGTGCTAGACCGAACCGGGACGAGCAGTACTTC.

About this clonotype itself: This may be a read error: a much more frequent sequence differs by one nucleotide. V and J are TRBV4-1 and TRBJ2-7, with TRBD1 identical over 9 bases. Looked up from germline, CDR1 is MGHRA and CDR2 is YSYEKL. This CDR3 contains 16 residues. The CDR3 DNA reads TGCGCCAGCAGCCAGGTGACAGGGGGATTCCCCTACGGGCAGTACTTC. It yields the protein CASSQVTGGFPYGQYF.

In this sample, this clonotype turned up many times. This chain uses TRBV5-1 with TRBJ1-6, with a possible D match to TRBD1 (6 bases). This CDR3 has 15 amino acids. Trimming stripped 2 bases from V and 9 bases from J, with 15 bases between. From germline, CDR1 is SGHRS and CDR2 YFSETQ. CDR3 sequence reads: CASSFEGGLSSPLHF. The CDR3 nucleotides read TGCGCCAGCAGCTTCGAGGGGGGGTTGAGTTCACCCCTCCACTTT.

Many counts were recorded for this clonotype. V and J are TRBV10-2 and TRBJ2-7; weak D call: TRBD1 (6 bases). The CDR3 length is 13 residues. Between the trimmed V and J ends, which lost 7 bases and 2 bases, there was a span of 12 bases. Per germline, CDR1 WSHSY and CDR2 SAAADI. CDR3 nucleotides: TGCGCCAGCATTCGGACAGATGCCTACGAGCAGTACTTC. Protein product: CASIRTDAYEQYF.

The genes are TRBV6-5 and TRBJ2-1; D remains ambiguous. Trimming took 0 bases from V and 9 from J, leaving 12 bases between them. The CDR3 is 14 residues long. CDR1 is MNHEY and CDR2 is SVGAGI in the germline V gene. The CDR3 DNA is TGTGCCAGCAGTTACTCCCGGGCCGCCAGTGAGCAGTTCTTC. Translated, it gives CASSYSRAASEQFF.